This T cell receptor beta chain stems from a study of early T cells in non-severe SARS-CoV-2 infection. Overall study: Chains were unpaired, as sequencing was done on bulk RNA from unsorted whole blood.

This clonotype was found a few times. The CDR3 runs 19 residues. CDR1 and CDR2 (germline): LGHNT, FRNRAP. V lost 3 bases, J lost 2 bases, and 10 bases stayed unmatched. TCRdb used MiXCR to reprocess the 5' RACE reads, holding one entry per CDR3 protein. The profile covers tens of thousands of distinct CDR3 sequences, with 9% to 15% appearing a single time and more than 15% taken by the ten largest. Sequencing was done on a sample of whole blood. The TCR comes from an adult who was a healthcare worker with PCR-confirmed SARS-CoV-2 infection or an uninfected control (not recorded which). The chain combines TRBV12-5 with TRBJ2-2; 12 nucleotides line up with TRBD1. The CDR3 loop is CASGFIPGTGGGNTGELFF. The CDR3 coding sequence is TGTGCTAGTGGTTTTATCCCCGGGACAGGGGGCGGAAACACCGGGGAGCTGTTTTTT.